This T cell receptor (beta chain) was found in a study of neoadjuvant anti-PD-1 for oral cavity cancer. The CDR3 contains 14 residues. CDR1 SGHRS and CDR2 YFSETQ come from the germline V gene. The J segment lost 3 bases and the V segment lost 3 bases, leaving 5 bases of the junction unmatched. Measured with immunoSEQ multiplex PCR; TCRdb has only the in-frame clones, and not every one. Among around 7,200 clones listed, roughly 60% were seen once. The sample's time point: after neoadjuvant nivolumab, at surgical resection. Cohort: HPV-negative, locally advanced oral cavity squamous cell carcinoma patients. This clone has more than one count but fewer than ten.

The chain links TRBV5-1 to TRBJ2-7; 8 bases are a match to TRBD1. The sequences come from PBMCs, collected after nivolumab (anti-PD-1) treatment. This TCR came from a person aged 35-80 years with oral cavity squamous cell carcinoma. The CDR3 sequence: CASSSGTGDYEQYF. The CDR3 DNA reads as TGCGCCAGCAGCTCCGGGACAGGAGACTACGAGCAGTACTTC.